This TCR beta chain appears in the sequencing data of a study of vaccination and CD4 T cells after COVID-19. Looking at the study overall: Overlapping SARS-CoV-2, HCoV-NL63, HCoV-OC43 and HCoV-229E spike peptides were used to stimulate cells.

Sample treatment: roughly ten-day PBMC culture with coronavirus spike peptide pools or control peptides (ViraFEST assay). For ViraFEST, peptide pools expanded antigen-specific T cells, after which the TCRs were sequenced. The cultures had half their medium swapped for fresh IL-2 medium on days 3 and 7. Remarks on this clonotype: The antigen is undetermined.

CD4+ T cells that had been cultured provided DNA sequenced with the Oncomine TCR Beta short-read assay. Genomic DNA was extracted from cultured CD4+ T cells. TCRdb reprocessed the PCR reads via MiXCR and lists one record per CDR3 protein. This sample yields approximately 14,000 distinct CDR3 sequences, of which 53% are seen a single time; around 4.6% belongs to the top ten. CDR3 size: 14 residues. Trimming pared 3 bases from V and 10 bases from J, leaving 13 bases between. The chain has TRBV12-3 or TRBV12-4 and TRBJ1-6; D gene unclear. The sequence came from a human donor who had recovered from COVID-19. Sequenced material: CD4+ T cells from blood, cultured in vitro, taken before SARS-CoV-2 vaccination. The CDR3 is CASSFGYRGSPLHF. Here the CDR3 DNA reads TGTGCCAGCAGTTTCGGCTATAGAGGGTCACCCCTCCACTTT.